This T cell receptor (beta chain) is drawn from a study of blood T cell repertoires in COVID-19. For the study at large: Sites in the United States, Italy and Spain provided acute and convalescent COVID-19 samples. The analysed material was cDNA or gDNA that came from T cells, B-cell-depleted T cells, or PBMCs.

The V and J ends lost 3 bases and 0 bases respectively, with 14 bases between them. CDR3 size: 16 residues. Germline loops: CDR1 LNHDA, CDR2 SQIVND (reference sequence). How the authors handled the data: Nucleated cell number was recorded as an estimate derived from reference gene primer amplification. Assay: immunoSEQ multiplex PCR; the TCRdb copy retains only in-frame clones and omits some. Clone size and V and J calls were adopted from that table, with D and trimming inferred from the DNA. The sample has 290,000 or so clones; roughly 90% are singletons. Participants reported their clinical history, and cohort assignment relied on those reports.

The sequenced material came from PBMCs or T cells enriched from blood (not recorded which). The receptor was derived from a woman aged 18 to 35 with acute COVID-19. V and J are TRBV19 and TRBJ1-1; D ambiguous. The CDR3 nucleotides are TGTGCCAGTAGTATCTTACTGGGCAGCTTGAACACTGAAGCTTTCTTT. Translation: CASSILLGSLNTEAFF.